This TCR beta chain was sequenced for a study of regulatory T cells in long-lasting Graves disease. Time point denoted: newly diagnosed GD, antithyroid drugs for less than 3 months. PBMCs were the source of the RNA used for TCR sequencing. Arm-PCR of CDR3 regions with iRepertoire HTBI primers generated TCR beta libraries. From the multiplex PCR reads, TCRdb called clonotypes with MiXCR, one entry per CDR3 protein. The sample yields roughly 610,000 distinct CDR3 sequences, roughly a sixth seen once. Germline values: CDR1 GTSNPN, CDR2 SVGIG (reference sequence). The CDR3 consists of 16 residues. Losses at the gene ends were 0 bases for V and 6 bases for J; bases not matched to a gene: 8. This clonotype came up many times. Its antigen is as yet unknown. Overall study findings and caveats: Authors noted too few samples as a limitation. Under persistent disease, TRBV28, TRBJ1-2 and TRBJ2-5 were used preferentially.

These same data were also listed under a study on T cells in Graves' hyperthyroidism and ophthalmopathy. That report adds: A model of 13 V-J features distinguished ophthalmopathy from stable hyperthyroidism.

J is TRBJ2-1 and V is TRBV30; 10 nucleotides match TRBD2. The clonotype was recovered from a man aged 18 to 29 with Graves disease. Sequenced here: peripheral blood mononuclear cells (PBMCs), sampled at new diagnosis, from a patient treated with antithyroid drugs. CDR3 in DNA: TGTGCCTGGAGTGTAAGGAGAAGCGGGAGGGCCAATGAGCAGTTCTTC. It translates to CAWSVRRSGRANEQFF. The variable domain in full, completed from reference TRBV30 and TRBJ2-1, reads SQTIHQWPATLVQPVGSPLSLECTVEGTSNPNLYWYRQAAGRGLQLLFYSVGIGQISSEVPQNLSASRPQDRQFILSSKKLLLSDSGFYLCAWSVRRSGRANEQFFGPGTRLTVL.